The 29 T cell receptor beta chains listed next were all sequenced from one sample in a study of shared clonotypes between healthy human individuals. Sequenced by immunoSEQ multiplex PCR; TCRdb stores in-frame clones only, minus some. The sample includes under 2.5 million clones, about 90% seen only once; the top ten take more than 0.35%. The sequenced material came from naive CD4+ T cells from PBMCs. Subset defined: CD45RA+ positively selected. These receptors were collected from a man aged 18-30 years in good health. Some clones in this sample may be carry-over from other donors' samples.

The J gene is TRBJ1-1, the V gene TRBV18; perhaps TRBD1 as D (6 bases). The CDR3 runs 18 residues. Germline V lookup: CDR1 KGHSH, CDR2 LQKENI. Trimming pared 3 bases from V and 0 bases from J, leaving 20 bases between. In DNA form, the CDR3 reads TGTGCCAGCTCACCCTCCAGCCGACAGGCAGGGGTGAACACTGAAGCTTTCTTT. It yields the protein CASSPSSRQAGVNTEAFF.

A single count supports this clone. The chain couples TRBV6-1 to TRBJ2-6, with no clear D. Trimming stripped 7 bases from V and 3 bases from J, with 10 bases between. The CDR3 extends over 14 amino acids. CDR1 and CDR2 (germline): MNHNS, SASEGT. The chain's CDR3 is CASTAQGGANVLTF. CDR3 nucleotides: TGTGCCAGCACCGCCCAAGGTGGGGCCAACGTCCTGACTTTC.

The V call is TRBV10-3, the J call TRBJ1-5; 7 nucleotides line up with TRBD1. Germline trimming cut 11 bases from V and 6 bases from J; bases unmatched to any gene: 16. Germline V gene data show CDR1 as ENHRY and CDR2 as SYGVKD. The CDR3 extends over 15 amino acids. The CDR3 DNA follows: TGTGCCGCAGCCCCCCGACAGGGAGCAGGTCAGCCCCAGCATTTT. Translating it yields CAAAPRQGAGQPQHF.

The rearrangement links TRBV28 to TRBJ2-7, with unresolved D. Per germline, CDR1 MDHEN and CDR2 SYDVKM. V was shortened by 7 bases and J by 2 bases, with 15 bases between the two germline ends. The CDR3 spans 14 residues. The CDR3 region has the DNA TGTGCCAGCACCCTAAGAAGGGCCCCCTACGAGCAGTACTTC. Protein sequence: CASTLRRAPYEQYF.

J is TRBJ2-3 and V is TRBV4-1; 8 bases map to TRBD2. This CDR3 contains 17 residues. Germline CDR1 and CDR2: MGHRA and YSYEKL. With 0 bases clipped from V and 4 bases from J, the junction kept 9 bases outside the gene matches. CDR3 loop: CASSQEVPGRAADTQYF. The DNA for the CDR3 is TGCGCCAGCAGCCAAGAGGTACCCGGGAGGGCCGCAGATACGCAGTATTTT.

The rearrangement uses TRBV6-1 and TRBJ2-3; either TRBD1 or TRBD2 may fit D (5 bases each). This CDR3 comprises 18 residues. Looked up from germline, CDR1 is MNHNS and CDR2 is SASEGT. The V end lost 1 base, the J end lost 2 bases, and 19 bases lay between the germline ends. CDR3 in DNA: TGTGCCAGCAGTGAAGGGGGGAGAAGAGGGGAGACCACAGATACGCAGTATTTT. Its protein is CASSEGGRRGETTDTQYF.

The CDR3 DNA follows: TGTGCCAGCAGTGATGGGGGTCTGAAGTACGAGCAGTACTTC. Residues: CASSDGGLKYEQYF. V usage is TRBV25-1 and J usage is TRBJ2-7, with D possibly called TRBD1 or TRBD2 (5 bases each). There are 14 residues in the CDR3. CDR1 is MGHDK and CDR2 is SYGVNS in the germline V gene. V lost 3 bases, J lost 4 bases, and 13 bases lay in between.

The chain is built from TRBV11-2 and TRBJ2-1; the D gene is possibly TRBD2 (6 bases). The germline V gene has CDR1 SGHAT and CDR2 FQNNGV. This CDR3 comprises 12 residues. The V gene lost 1 base and the J gene lost 12 bases, with 10 bases spanning the gap. CDR3 sequence: CASSLGGTRQFF. The CDR3 DNA reads as TGTGCCAGCAGCTTAGGTGGGACTCGGCAGTTCTTC.

The chain links TRBV30 to TRBJ2-1; TRBD1 agrees at 7 bases. This CDR3 is 15 amino acids long. The germline CDR1 and CDR2 sequences are GTSNPN and SVGIG (reference sequence). The junction had 17 bases not matched to a gene; V was cut back by 3 bases and J by 12 bases. CDR3 protein: CAWRGRGRLAVGQFF. The CDR3 DNA is TGTGCCTGGAGAGGAAGGGGGCGCCTCGCGGTAGGGCAGTTCTTC.

The rearrangement links TRBV5-4 to TRBJ1-1, with 11 bases that match TRBD1. V lost 3 bases and J lost 6; bases outside the gene matches: 4. This CDR3 has 14 amino acids. Looked up from germline, CDR1 is SGHNT and CDR2 is YYREEE (reference sequence). CDR3 protein: CASSSGTGGAEAFF. CDR3 nucleotides: TGTGCCAGCAGCTCCGGGACAGGGGGAGCTGAAGCTTTCTTT.

The chain couples TRBV29-1 to TRBJ2-3, with 10 bases matching TRBD2. The CDR3 contains 17 residues. Germline CDR1 reads SQVTM; CDR2 reads ANQGSEA. Germline trimming cut 4 bases from V and 0 bases from J; bases unmatched to any gene: 10. In DNA form, the CDR3 reads TGCAGCGTTGTTGGACTAGCGGTCCCTTCTAGCACAGATACGCAGTATTTT. Its translation: CSVVGLAVPSSTDTQYF.

This chain uses TRBV11-2 with TRBJ2-1; 10 positions match TRBD2. J gave up 0 bases and V 5 bases, and 13 bases lay outside the gene matches. This CDR3 spans 19 amino acids. Looked up from germline, CDR1 is SGHAT and CDR2 is FQNNGV. The DNA of the CDR3 is TGTGCCAGCAGCGAGAATCGACTAGCGGGTCGCCGCTCCTACAATGAGCAGTTCTTC. Its protein product is CASSENRLAGRRSYNEQFF.

This sequence joins TRBV30 and TRBJ1-6; D might be TRBD1 (6 bases). Germline loops: CDR1 GTSNPN, CDR2 SVGIG (reference sequence). The CDR3 loop spans 18 amino acids. Trimming left V 0 bases short and J 5 bases short, with 20 bases between. CDR3 DNA sequence: TGTGCCTGGAGTGTATCGTGGGGGCCCCCGCAGAATAATTCACCCCTCCACTTT. Its translation: CAWSVSWGPPQNNSPLHF.

CDR3 residues: CASSLATSPSGEQYF. The CDR3 region has the DNA TGTGCCAGCAGCTTGGCCACTAGCCCTTCGGGGGAGCAGTACTTC. The gene calls are TRBV5-4 and TRBJ2-7; the D gene is possibly TRBD2 (6 bases). Germline-derived CDR1 and CDR2 are SGHNT and YYREEE (reference sequence). Trimming took 0 bases from V and 7 from J, leaving 17 bases between them. The CDR3 extends over 15 amino acids.

The chain links TRBV7-9 to TRBJ1-2; no clear D gene. Trimming stripped 1 base from V and 8 bases from J, with 14 bases between. The germline CDR1 and CDR2 sequences are SEHNR and FQNEAQ (reference sequence). The CDR3 spans 14 residues. The CDR3 here is CASSLDGIPSGYTF. DNA for the CDR3: TGTGCCAGCAGCTTAGACGGCATCCCCTCCGGCTACACCTTC.

This rearrangement joins TRBV5-5 to TRBJ2-1; D is uncertain. With 4 bases removed from V and 9 bases from J, the gap between germline ends came to 14 bases. The CDR3 runs 13 residues. The germline CDR1 and CDR2 sequences are SGHKS and YYEKEE (reference sequence). This chain's CDR3 is CASSQIPGGEQFF. The DNA for the CDR3 is TGTGCCAGCAGCCAAATCCCTGGCGGTGAGCAGTTCTTC.

V is TRBV7-2 and J is TRBJ2-1; D is possibly TRBD1 or TRBD2 (5 bases each). Trimming shortened V by 11 bases and J by 0 bases, and 11 bases separated the two germline ends. There are 13 residues in the CDR3. Germline V CDR1 and CDR2: SGHTA, FQGNSA. The CDR3 nucleotides are TGTGCCTCCCGGGGACGCTCCTACAATGAGCAGTTCTTC. It translates to CASRGRSYNEQFF.

To note about this clone: Other DNA sequences within the sample encode an identical CDR3. J is TRBJ1-5 and V is TRBV9; D is unclear. V was cut by 3 bases and J by 5 bases, with 9 bases left in between. The CDR3 is 13 residues long. Germline V lookup: CDR1 SGDLS, CDR2 YYNGEE. DNA of the CDR3: TGTGCCAGCAGCGGGACGGGCGATCAGCCCCAGCATTTT. Amino acid sequence: CASSGTGDQPQHF.

The V gene is TRBV4-2, the J gene TRBJ2-5; D gene ambiguous. This CDR3 is 16 amino acids long. Trimming took off 2 bases at V and 5 bases at J, with 18 bases between the two ends. The germline CDR1 and CDR2 sequences are LGHNA and YNFKEQ. CDR3 in DNA: TGTGCCAGCAGCCAATCCCGGGTGTTCGTCACGGAGACCCAGTACTTC. Its protein is CASSQSRVFVTETQYF.

V gene TRBV6-6 combines with J gene TRBJ1-5; 7 bases match TRBD1. This CDR3 region has 14 residues. Looked up from germline, CDR1 is MNHNY and CDR2 is SVGAGI (reference sequence). Trimming removed 7 bases from V and 2 bases from J; junction bases left unmatched: 5. The DNA for the CDR3 is TGTGCCAGCAACGTTGACAGGGGCAATCAGCCCCAGCATTTT. Encoded protein: CASNVDRGNQPQHF.

The J gene is TRBJ1-1, the V gene TRBV7-3; maybe TRBD1 (6 bases). The CDR3 runs to 14 residues. The V end lost 0 bases, the J end lost 7 bases, and 12 bases lay between the germline ends. In germline, CDR1 is SGHTA, CDR2 FQGTGA. CDR3 protein: CASSLTGASREAFF. CDR3 sequence (DNA): TGTGCCAGCAGCTTAACGGGGGCGAGTCGTGAAGCTTTCTTT.

This chain links TRBV11-2 with TRBJ2-5; 8 positions match TRBD1. Germline V gene lookup returns CDR1 SGHAT and CDR2 FQNNGV. This CDR3 has 16 residues. The junction had 9 bases not matched to a gene; V was cut back by 2 bases and J by 4 bases. The chain's CDR3 is CASSLSPGTGLETQYF. CDR3 bases: TGTGCCAGCAGCTTATCCCCAGGGACAGGTCTAGAGACCCAGTACTTC.

This chain joins TRBV7-6 and TRBJ2-1; 10 nucleotides align to TRBD2. Trimming took 4 bases from V and 2 from J; bases not matched to a gene: 11. The CDR3 contains 18 residues. Per the germline V gene, CDR1 is SGHVS and CDR2 is FNYEAQ. This CDR3 is CASSSLGRTSGPYNEQFF. CDR3 DNA: TGTGCCAGCAGCTCCCTTGGAAGGACTAGCGGTCCCTACAATGAGCAGTTCTTC.

The rearrangement uses TRBV19 and TRBJ1-5; the D is unclear. In germline, CDR1 is LNHDA, CDR2 SQIVND (reference sequence). With 6 bases removed from V and 0 bases from J, the gap between germline ends came to 6 bases. The CDR3 sequence is 13 residues long. For the CDR3, the DNA is TGTGCCAGTAGACATTTTAGCAATCAGCCCCAGCATTTT. Its protein is CASRHFSNQPQHF.

This chain connects TRBV10-3 to TRBJ2-7; unclear D gene. Looked up from germline, CDR1 is ENHRY and CDR2 is SYGVKD. Trimming cost V 6 bases and J 0 bases, with 6 bases left between them. The CDR3 length is 12 residues. CDR3 bases: TGTGCCATCAGAGGCATCTCCTACGAGCAGTACTTC. Encoded protein: CAIRGISYEQYF.

J is TRBJ2-3 and V is TRBV12-5, with D possibly being TRBD1 (6 bases). The CDR3 length is 15 residues. Germline CDR1 and CDR2: LGHNT and FRNRAP. Trimming cost V 7 bases and J 4 bases, with 18 bases left between them. The CDR3 DNA sequence: TGTGCTAGTGCTACGGGGACACCCCGGGCAGATACGCAGTATTTT. Translated, it gives CASATGTPRADTQYF.

The chain combines TRBV5-1 with TRBJ1-3; the D is unclear. Trimming cost V 4 bases and J 0 bases, with 5 bases left between them. The V gene's germline CDR1 is SGHRS and CDR2 YFSETQ. The CDR3 covers 13 residues. This CDR3 reads CASSTISGNTIYF. The CDR3 DNA sequence: TGCGCCAGCAGCACGATCTCTGGAAACACCATATATTTT.

The gene calls are TRBV30 and TRBJ2-7, with D uncertain. This CDR3 comprises 11 residues. The V gene's germline CDR1 is GTSNPN and CDR2 SVGIG (reference sequence). Between the trimmed V and J ends, which lost 4 bases and 6 bases, there was a span of 10 bases. Here the CDR3 DNA reads TGTGCCTGGACCGGACGAGGCGAGCAGTACTTC. This translates into CAWTGRGEQYF.

The chain links TRBV6-5 to TRBJ1-1, with TRBD1 matching 8 bases. The CDR3 sequence is 14 residues long. V was pared by 2 bases and J by 5 bases, with 4 bases of the junction left unmatched. Germline CDR1 MNHEY, CDR2 SVGAGI. CDR3 loop: CASSYGRDRTEAFF. CDR3 nucleotide sequence: TGTGCCAGCAGTTACGGGAGGGACAGGACTGAAGCTTTCTTT.